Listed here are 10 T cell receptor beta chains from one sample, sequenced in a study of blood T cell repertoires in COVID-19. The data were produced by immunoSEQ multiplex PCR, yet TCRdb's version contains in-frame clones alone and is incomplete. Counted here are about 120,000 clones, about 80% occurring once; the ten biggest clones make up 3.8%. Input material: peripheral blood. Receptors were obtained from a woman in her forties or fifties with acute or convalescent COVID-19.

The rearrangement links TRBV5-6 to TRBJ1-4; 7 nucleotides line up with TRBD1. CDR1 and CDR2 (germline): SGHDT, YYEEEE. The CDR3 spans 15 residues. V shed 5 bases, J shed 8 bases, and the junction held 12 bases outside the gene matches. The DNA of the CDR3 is TGTGCCAGCAGTTGGGCCCGTCAGGGGGGCGAAAAACTGTTTTTT. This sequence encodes CASSWARQGGEKLFF.

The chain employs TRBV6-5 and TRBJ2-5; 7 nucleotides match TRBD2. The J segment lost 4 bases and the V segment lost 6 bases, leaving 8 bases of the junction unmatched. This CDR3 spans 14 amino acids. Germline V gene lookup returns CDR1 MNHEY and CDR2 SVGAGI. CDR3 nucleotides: TGTGCCAGCAGGCGCAGTTTAGCGGGAGAGACCCAGTACTTC. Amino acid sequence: CASRRSLAGETQYF.

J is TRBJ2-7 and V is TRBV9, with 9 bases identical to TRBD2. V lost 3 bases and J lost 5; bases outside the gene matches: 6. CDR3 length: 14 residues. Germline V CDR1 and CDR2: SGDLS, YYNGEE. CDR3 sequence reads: CASSATSGSHEQYF. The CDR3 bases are TGTGCCAGCAGCGCAACTAGCGGGTCCCACGAGCAGTACTTC.

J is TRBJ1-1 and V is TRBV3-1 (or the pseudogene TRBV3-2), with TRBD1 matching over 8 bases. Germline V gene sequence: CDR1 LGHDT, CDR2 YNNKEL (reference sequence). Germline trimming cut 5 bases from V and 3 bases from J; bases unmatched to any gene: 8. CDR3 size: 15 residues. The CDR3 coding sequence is TGTGCCAGCAGCTCGCAGGGGGCTGGAGACACTGAAGCTTTCTTT. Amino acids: CASSSQGAGDTEAFF.

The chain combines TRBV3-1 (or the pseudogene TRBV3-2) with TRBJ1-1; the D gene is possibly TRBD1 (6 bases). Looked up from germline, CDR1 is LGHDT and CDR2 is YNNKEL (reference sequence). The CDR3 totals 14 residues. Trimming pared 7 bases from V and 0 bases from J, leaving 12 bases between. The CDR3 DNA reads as TGTGCCAGCACCCTCAGGGGCGTGAACACTGAAGCTTTCTTT. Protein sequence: CASTLRGVNTEAFF.

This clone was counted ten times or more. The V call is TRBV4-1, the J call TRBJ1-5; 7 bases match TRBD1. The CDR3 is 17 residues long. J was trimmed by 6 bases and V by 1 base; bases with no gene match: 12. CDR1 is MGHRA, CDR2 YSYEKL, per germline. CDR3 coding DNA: TGCGCCAGCAGCCAAGCAGAGACAGGGCAGGGTGGTCAGCCCCAGCATTTT. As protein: CASSQAETGQGGQPQHF.

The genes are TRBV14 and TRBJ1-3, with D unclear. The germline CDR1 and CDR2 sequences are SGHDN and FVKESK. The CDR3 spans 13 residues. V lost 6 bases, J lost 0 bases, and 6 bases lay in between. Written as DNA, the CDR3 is TGTGCCAGCAGGCGAAGCTCTGGAAACACCATATATTTT. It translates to CASRRSSGNTIYF.

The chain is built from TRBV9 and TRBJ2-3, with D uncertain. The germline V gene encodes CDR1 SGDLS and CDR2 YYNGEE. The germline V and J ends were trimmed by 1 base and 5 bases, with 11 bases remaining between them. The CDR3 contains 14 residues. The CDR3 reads CASSVFAQVDTQYF. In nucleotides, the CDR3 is TGTGCCAGCAGCGTATTTGCGCAGGTAGATACGCAGTATTTT.

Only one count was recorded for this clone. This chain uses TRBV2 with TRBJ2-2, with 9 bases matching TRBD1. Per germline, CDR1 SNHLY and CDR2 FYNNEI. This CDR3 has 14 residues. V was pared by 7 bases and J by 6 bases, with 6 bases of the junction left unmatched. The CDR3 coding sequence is TGTGCCAGCAAAACACAGGGGGCGCCCGGGGAGCTGTTTTTT. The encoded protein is CASKTQGAPGELFF.

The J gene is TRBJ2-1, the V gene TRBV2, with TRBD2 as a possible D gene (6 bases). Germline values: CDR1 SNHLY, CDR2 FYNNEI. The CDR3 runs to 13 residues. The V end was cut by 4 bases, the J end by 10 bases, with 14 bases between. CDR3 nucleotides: TGTGCCAGCAGTGTTGAGATAGGGAGGGAGCAGTTCTTC. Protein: CASSVEIGREQFF.